What follows describes a single TCR beta chain. Generated by immunoSEQ multiplex PCR, the TCRdb table keeps only in-frame clones and is missing some. The data hold 150,000 to 200,000 clones, with around 84% observed a single time. These data originate in a study of blood T cell repertoires in COVID-19. Study overall: Material from acute and convalescent COVID-19 was sourced from the United States, Italy and Spain. In each case, the material was cDNA or gDNA derived from T cells, B-cell-depleted T cells, or PBMCs.

V was shortened by 1 base and J by 6 bases, with 6 bases between the two germline ends. Germline loops: CDR1 MGHRA, CDR2 YSYEKL. This CDR3 contains 13 residues. Assignments of participants to cohorts depended upon their own reported clinical history. A case of COVID-19 had been met by exposed participants within 2 weeks before study entry. The sample taken for sequencing was PBMCs or T cells enriched from blood (not recorded which). The TCR was taken from a woman aged 30 to 39 who had been exposed to COVID-19. V gene TRBV4-1 combines with J gene TRBJ2-2; D unclear. The CDR3 DNA sequence: TGCGCCAGCAGCCAAGTACGGGCCGGGGAGCTGTTTTTT. It codes for CASSQVRAGELFF.